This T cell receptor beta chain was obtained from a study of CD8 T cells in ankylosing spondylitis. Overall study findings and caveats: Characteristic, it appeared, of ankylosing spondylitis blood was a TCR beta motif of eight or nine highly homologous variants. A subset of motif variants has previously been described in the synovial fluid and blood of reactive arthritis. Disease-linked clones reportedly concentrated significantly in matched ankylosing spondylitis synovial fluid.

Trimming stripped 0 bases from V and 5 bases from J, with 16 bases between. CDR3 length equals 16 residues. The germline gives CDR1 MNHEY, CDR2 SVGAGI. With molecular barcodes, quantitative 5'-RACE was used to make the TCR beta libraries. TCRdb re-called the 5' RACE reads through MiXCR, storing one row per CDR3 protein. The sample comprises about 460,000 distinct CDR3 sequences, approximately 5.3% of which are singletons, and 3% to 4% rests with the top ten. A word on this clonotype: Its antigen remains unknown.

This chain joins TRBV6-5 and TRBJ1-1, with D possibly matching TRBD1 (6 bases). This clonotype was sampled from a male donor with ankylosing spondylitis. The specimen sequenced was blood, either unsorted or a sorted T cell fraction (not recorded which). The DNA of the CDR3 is TGTGCCAGCAGTTACTCGCTTGGGGACACGAGGACTGAAGCTTTCTTT. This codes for CASSYSLGDTRTEAFF.